A single sample is the source of the 31 T cell receptor beta chains below, sequenced in a study of blood T cell repertoires in COVID-19 (dated by TCRdb to 2020 to 2022). The method behind the library was the immunoSEQ multiplex PCR assay. In TCRdb, the immuneACCESS table is reduced to in-frame sequences with V and J assigned. These tables do not hold every clone; where another copy was compared, an unresolved V gene accounts for under half, and the others remain unexplained. The sample table shows 260,000 or so clones, and around 90% are seen once. The ten largest clones represent 0.7% of the sample. The sequencing sample was made of peripheral blood. The receptors stem from a human donor in a cohort sampled during active COVID-19.

J is TRBJ2-1 and V is TRBV6-2 or TRBV6-3, with 13 positions matching TRBD2. The germline CDR1 and CDR2 sequences are MNHEY and SVGEGT. V dropped 4 bases and J dropped 4; count of bases not matched to a gene: 1. The CDR3 length is 15 residues. CDR3 DNA sequence: TGTGCCAGCAGTTCACTAGCGGGGGGGTACAATGAGCAGTTCTTC. Protein: CASSSLAGGYNEQFF.

The V call is TRBV13, the J call TRBJ2-3; 8 positions agree with TRBD2. The V gene's germline CDR1 is PRHDT and CDR2 FYEKMQ (reference sequence). V shed 3 bases and J 3 bases; nucleotides not matched to a gene: 2. The CDR3 consists of 14 residues. The CDR3 reads CASSFREGTDTQYF. DNA for the CDR3: TGTGCCAGCAGCTTCCGGGAGGGAACAGATACGCAGTATTTT.

The rearrangement links TRBV19 to TRBJ2-1; TRBD2 might be the D (7 bases). CDR1 and CDR2 (germline): LNHDA, SQIVND (reference sequence). V was clipped by 2 bases and J by 8 bases, with 16 bases between them. The CDR3 loop spans 15 amino acids. The CDR3, as DNA: TGTGCCAGTAGTATAATGAGACTGGGGGGGCATGAGCAGTTCTTC. The encoded protein is CASSIMRLGGHEQFF.

The chain uses TRBV28 and TRBJ2-3, with TRBD2 matching 7 bases. The J segment lost 7 bases and the V segment lost 4 bases, leaving 2 bases of the junction unmatched. Germline loops: CDR1 MDHEN, CDR2 SYDVKM. The CDR3 is made up of 12 amino acids. The CDR3: CASSWSGNTQYF. The CDR3 DNA sequence: TGTGCCAGCAGTTGGAGCGGGAATACGCAGTATTTT. Using reference TRBV28 and TRBJ2-3 for the parts outside the CDR3, the full variable domain is DVKVTQSSRYLVKRTGEKVFLECVQDMDHENMFWYRQDPGLGLRLIYFSYDVKMKEKGDIPEGYSVSREKKERFSLILESASTNQTSMYLCASSWSGNTQYFGPGTRLTVL.

The genes are TRBV9 and TRBJ2-5; D gene ambiguous. Per the germline V gene, CDR1 is SGDLS and CDR2 is YYNGEE. The CDR3 extends over 15 amino acids. Trimming removed 4 bases from V and 4 bases from J, with 17 bases in between. The CDR3 DNA is TGTGCCAGCAGCTCGGGTTCGTCTAAGCCAGAGACCCAGTACTTC. This sequence encodes CASSSGSSKPETQYF.

The chain combines TRBV7-2 with TRBJ2-5, with 7 bases fitting TRBD1. This CDR3 has 14 amino acids. The junction had 5 bases not matched to a gene; V was cut back by 6 bases and J by 1 base. In germline, CDR1 is SGHTA, CDR2 FQGNSA. The chain's CDR3 is CASRPTGAQETQYF. CDR3 coding DNA: TGTGCCAGCAGGCCTACAGGGGCCCAAGAGACCCAGTACTTC.

The V call is TRBV30, the J call TRBJ1-2; D call uncertain. V shed 0 bases and J shed 2 bases, with 13 bases lying between them. This CDR3 region has 15 residues. CDR1 GTSNPN and CDR2 SVGIG come from the germline V gene (reference sequence). The CDR3 DNA reads as TGTGCCTGGAGTGTATCCCCCTCGGGAAACTATGGCTACACCTTC. This encodes CAWSVSPSGNYGYTF.

The rearrangement joins TRBV10-3 to TRBJ1-6; 10 nucleotides align to TRBD1. V lost 5 bases and J lost 9; bases outside the gene matches: 4. Germline loops: CDR1 ENHRY, CDR2 SYGVKD. The CDR3 is 14 residues long. CDR3 nucleotide sequence: TGTGCCATCAGTTTTGGACAGGGGGTTTCACCCCTCCACTTT. As protein: CAISFGQGVSPLHF.

The chain employs TRBV7-9 and TRBJ1-2; possible D gene TRBD1, 5 bases. V was trimmed by 7 bases and J by 6 bases, leaving 9 bases between them. Germline CDR1 reads SEHNR; CDR2 reads FQNEAQ (reference sequence). The CDR3 is made up of 11 amino acids. The CDR3: CASTSGNGYTF. CDR3 DNA sequence: TGTGCCAGCACATCAGGGAATGGCTACACCTTC.

The chain couples TRBV6-1 to TRBJ1-5; D perhaps matches TRBD1 (6 bases). Germline assignment: CDR1 MNHNS and CDR2 SASEGT. V was clipped by 2 bases and J by 3 bases, with 14 bases between them. This CDR3 has 16 amino acids. CDR3 region: CASSEFGGRNNQPQHF. CDR3 coding DNA: TGTGCCAGCAGTGAATTTGGGGGCCGGAACAATCAGCCCCAGCATTTT.

The chain couples TRBV19 to TRBJ1-2; the match to TRBD1 covers 9 bases. The CDR3 contains 15 residues. Per the germline V gene, CDR1 is LNHDA and CDR2 is SQIVND (reference sequence). The trim removed 11 bases at V and 7 bases at J, leaving 17 bases unmatched. In DNA, the CDR3 is TGTGCCTCAACCCCTTCCTGGGGGACAGGGATTGGCTACACCTTC. The encoded protein is CASTPSWGTGIGYTF.

This rearrangement joins TRBV6-6 to TRBJ2-3; TRBD2 matches at 7 bases. The CDR3 runs to 15 residues. J gave up 0 bases and V 10 bases, and 10 bases lay outside the gene matches. Germline V gene sequence: CDR1 MNHNY, CDR2 SVGAGI (reference sequence). CDR3 bases: TGTGCCATATGGGGGGGAAGATTTAGCACAGATACGCAGTATTTT. It yields the protein CAIWGGRFSTDTQYF.

The V and J genes are TRBV23-1 and TRBJ1-1, with TRBD1 as a possible D gene (5 bases). TRBV23-1 is an open reading frame, and its role is uncertain. This CDR3 has 16 amino acids. Trimming took off 5 bases at V and 3 bases at J, with 19 bases between the two ends. The CDR3 spells CASSSTAQWGDTEAFF. For the CDR3, the DNA is TGCGCCAGCAGTTCGACAGCTCAGTGGGGGGACACTGAAGCTTTCTTT.

About this clone itself: Other nucleotide sequences from this sample produce the same CDR3. This chain joins TRBV27 and TRBJ2-7; TRBD1 matches 11 bases. Germline values: CDR1 MNHEY, CDR2 SMNVEV (reference sequence). The ends lost 6 bases at V and 3 bases at J; junction bases unmatched: 4. This CDR3 comprises 14 residues. The CDR3 loop reads CASSPGTGGYEQYF. Here the CDR3 DNA reads TGTGCCAGCAGCCCCGGGACAGGGGGCTACGAGCAGTACTTC.

The J gene is TRBJ1-4, the V gene TRBV19, with 7 positions matching TRBD1. The CDR3 length is 15 residues. J was trimmed by 7 bases and V by 3 bases; bases with no gene match: 8. The germline V gene encodes CDR1 LNHDA and CDR2 SQIVND (reference sequence). The CDR3 DNA is TGTGCCAGTAGTATTTGGTCGGGACAGTCTGAAAAACTGTTTTTT. The encoded protein is CASSIWSGQSEKLFF.

The rearrangement joins TRBV5-6 to TRBJ1-2; maybe TRBD1 (6 bases). The germline CDR1 and CDR2 sequences are SGHDT and YYEEEE. This CDR3 has 12 amino acids. Trimming removed 0 bases at V and 8 bases at J, with 8 bases between. The CDR3 loop is CASSLDRAGYTF. The CDR3, as DNA: TGTGCCAGCAGCTTGGACAGGGCGGGCTACACCTTC. Drawing the rest from reference TRBV5-6 and TRBJ1-2, the complete variable domain is DAGVTQSPTHLIKTRGQQVTLRCSPKSGHDTVSWYQQALGQGPQFIFQYYEEEERQRGNFPDRFSGHQFPNYSSELNVNALLLGDSALYLCASSLDRAGYTFGSGTRLTVV.

The chain recombines TRBV9 with TRBJ1-6, with TRBD1 identical over 10 bases. Germline V CDR1 and CDR2: SGDLS, YYNGEE. With 4 bases clipped from V and 7 bases from J, the junction kept 8 bases outside the gene matches. The CDR3 is 16 amino acids. The CDR3 nucleotides read TGTGCCAGCAGCCCTCACCGGGGACAGGGGAATTCACCCCTCCACTTT. Encoded protein: CASSPHRGQGNSPLHF.

This chain connects TRBV7-2 to TRBJ2-7; D is possibly TRBD1 (5 bases). The ends were cut back, 1 base at V and 2 bases at J, with 6 bases in the middle. CDR1 is SGHTA and CDR2 is FQGNSA in the germline V gene. The CDR3 has 13 residues. The chain's CDR3 is CASSLGGTYEQYF. CDR3 in DNA: TGTGCCAGCAGCTTAGGGGGCACCTACGAGCAGTACTTC.

Points on this clone: The sample has other DNA sequences that encode this CDR3 too. The genes are TRBV9 and TRBJ1-1; 10 positions agree with TRBD1. Germline values: CDR1 SGDLS, CDR2 YYNGEE. This CDR3 spans 14 amino acids. The trim removed 2 bases at V and 5 bases at J, leaving 3 bases unmatched. DNA for the CDR3: TGTGCCAGCAGCGTGGGACAGGGGAGAACTGAAGCTTTCTTT. Translating gives CASSVGQGRTEAFF. Complete variable domain (other parts from reference TRBV9 and TRBJ1-1): DSGVTQTPKHLITATGQRVTLRCSPRSGDLSVYWYQQSLDQGLQFLIQYYNGEERAKGNILERFSAQQFPDLHSELNLSSLELGDSALYFCASSVGQGRTEAFFGQGTRLTVV.

V usage is TRBV18 and J usage is TRBJ1-1; D not resolved. Trimming pared 5 bases from V and 0 bases from J, leaving 7 bases between. Germline V gene lookup returns CDR1 KGHSH and CDR2 LQKENI. The CDR3 covers 13 residues. The DNA of the CDR3 is TGTGCCAGCTCATACGACATGAACACTGAAGCTTTCTTT. Protein: CASSYDMNTEAFF.

The chain has TRBV11-2 and TRBJ2-3; D remains ambiguous. V lost 4 bases and J lost 3, with 14 bases in between. Per the germline V gene, CDR1 is SGHAT and CDR2 is FQNNGV. The CDR3 has 15 residues. CDR3 loop: CASSSHSEKTDTQYF. The CDR3 nucleotides are TGTGCCAGCAGCTCACACAGTGAGAAGACAGATACGCAGTATTTT.

In DNA, the CDR3 is TGTGCCAGTAGTATCGGCAGGATCCCCTCTGGAAACACCATATATTTT. This translates into CASSIGRIPSGNTIYF. This chain connects TRBV19 to TRBJ1-3; D remains ambiguous. The CDR3 has 16 residues. Trimming removed 3 bases from V and 0 bases from J, with 12 bases in between. Germline V CDR1 and CDR2: LNHDA, SQIVND (reference sequence).

This chain uses TRBV6-5 with TRBJ1-2, with D maybe TRBD1 (6 bases). Germline loops: CDR1 MNHEY, CDR2 SVGAGI. V was cut by 5 bases and J by 0 bases, with 10 bases left in between. The CDR3 length is 14 residues. The CDR3 nucleotides are TGTGCCAGCAGTCGGACAGTAGCTAACTATGGCTACACCTTC. Translation gives CASSRTVANYGYTF.

The chain joins TRBV10-3 to TRBJ2-1; 10 bases match TRBD1. The trim removed 8 bases at V and 6 bases at J, leaving 13 bases unmatched. The germline V gene encodes CDR1 ENHRY and CDR2 SYGVKD. The CDR3 has 16 amino acids. The CDR3 region has the DNA TGTGCCATCGGGACAGGGGTCAGCTACGTAACCAATGAGCAGTTCTTC. It specifies CAIGTGVSYVTNEQFF.

The J gene is TRBJ1-5, the V gene TRBV13; a possible D gene is TRBD1 (5 bases). Germline V lookup: CDR1 PRHDT, CDR2 FYEKMQ (reference sequence). CDR3 length equals 16 residues. V lost 3 bases to trimming and J lost 4 bases, with 16 bases between them. DNA for the CDR3: TGTGCCAGCAGCTTTACAGGAATCAAGGAGAATCAGCCCCAGCATTTT. It encodes CASSFTGIKENQPQHF.

The chain combines TRBV15 with TRBJ2-7, with D perhaps matching TRBD1 (6 bases). V was clipped by 1 base and J by 3 bases, with 10 bases between them. CDR1 LNHNV and CDR2 YYDKDF come from the germline V gene (reference sequence). CDR3 length equals 14 residues. The CDR3 region is CATSRAGHNYEQYF. The CDR3 DNA reads as TGTGCCACCAGCAGAGCGGGACACAACTACGAGCAGTACTTC.

A word on this clone: A much more abundant neighbour one base away suggests this may be a read error. V gene TRBV12-3 or TRBV12-4 combines with J gene TRBJ1-3; the D is unclear. V was trimmed by 9 bases and J by 0 bases, leaving 9 bases between them. The CDR3 has 13 amino acids. The CDR3 DNA reads TGTGCCAGTAGCATCAGCTCTGGAAACACCATATATTTT. Translating it yields CASSISSGNTIYF.

The chain recombines TRBV27 with TRBJ1-2; possible D gene TRBD1, 5 bases. Germline V gene lookup returns CDR1 MNHEY and CDR2 SMNVEV (reference sequence). V shed 6 bases and J shed 1 base, with 15 bases lying between them. The CDR3 has 15 amino acids. Written as DNA, the CDR3 is TGTGCCAGCAGGGGAGGGGTCGCCTTTAACTATGGCTACACCTTC. This gives the protein CASRGGVAFNYGYTF.

DNA of the CDR3: TGTGCCAGCAGTTACAACCCGACCGGACGGGAGAACACTGAAGCTTTCTTT. This encodes CASSYNPTGRENTEAFF. This chain connects TRBV6-2 or TRBV6-3 to TRBJ1-1; D gene uncertain. Per germline, CDR1 MNHEY and CDR2 SVGEGT. With 2 bases removed from V and 1 base from J, the gap between germline ends came to 17 bases. CDR3 length: 17 residues.

The CDR3 DNA is TGCGCCAGCAGCCCACTGACAGGGACGGGTCAGCCCCAGCATTTT. It is translated as CASSPLTGTGQPQHF. The rearrangement links TRBV4-3 to TRBJ1-5; 7 bases map to TRBD1. CDR1 and CDR2 from the germline V gene are LGHNA and YSLEER. V lost 4 bases, J lost 6 bases, and 9 bases stayed unmatched. The CDR3 loop spans 15 amino acids.

The chain links TRBV9 to TRBJ2-7; D not resolved. CDR3 size: 14 residues. CDR1 SGDLS and CDR2 YYNGEE come from the germline V gene. The V and J ends lost 4 bases and 0 bases respectively, with 11 bases between them. For the CDR3, the DNA is TGTGCCAGCAGCCCCCTAGGAGTCTCCTACGAGCAGTACTTC. Translating it yields CASSPLGVSYEQYF.